This record looks at one T cell receptor beta chain sequence and its context. TCRdb re-called the 5' RACE reads, yielding one record per CDR3 amino acid sequence without DNA. This listing includes 20,000 or so distinct CDR3 sequences. This specimen belongs to a study of T cells expressing NK-cell markers. Germline CDR1 is GTSNPN and CDR2 is SVGIG (reference sequence). This CDR3 region has 13 residues. V is TRBV30 and J is TRBJ1-2. The specimen sequenced was blood T cells: a sorted CD56 or NKG2C T cell subset, CD4+ or CD8+ T cells, or bulk PBMC T cells (not recorded which). This sequence was found in a man aged 18 to 69 in good health. The CDR3 here is CASMDRANYGYTF.